This T cell receptor (beta chain) was identified in a study of shared clonotypes between healthy human individuals. Germline CDR1 SGHRS, CDR2 YFSETQ. The germline V and J ends were trimmed by 2 bases and 2 bases, with 8 bases remaining between them. This CDR3 has 13 residues. Remarks on this clone: The same CDR3 is also encoded by other DNA sequences in this sample.

Assay used: immunoSEQ multiplex PCR; TCRdb lists only in-frame clones, some missing. The sample shows millions of clones, 90% to 95% of them seen only once. The sample was naive CD4+ T cells sorted from blood. Subset indicated: CD45RA+ positively selected. This sequence was found in a man aged 18 to 30 in good health. The rearrangement links TRBV5-1 to TRBJ2-7; D perhaps matches TRBD2 (6 bases). CDR3 DNA sequence: TGCGCCAGCAGCTTCACGGGGGCCTACGAGCAGTACTTC. This translates into CASSFTGAYEQYF.